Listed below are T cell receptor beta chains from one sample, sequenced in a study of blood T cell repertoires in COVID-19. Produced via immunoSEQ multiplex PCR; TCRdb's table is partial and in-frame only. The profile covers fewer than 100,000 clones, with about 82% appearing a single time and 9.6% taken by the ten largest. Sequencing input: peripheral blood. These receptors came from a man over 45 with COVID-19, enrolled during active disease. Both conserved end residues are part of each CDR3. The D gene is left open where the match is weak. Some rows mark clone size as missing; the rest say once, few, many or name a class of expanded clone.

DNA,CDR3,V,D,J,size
TGTGCCAGCAGCTTAGGGACTAGCGGGAGAGCTGATACGCAGTATTTT,CASSLGTSGRADTQYF,TRBV13,TRBD2,TRBJ2-3,-
TGTGCCAGCAGTGATCCAAATTCACCCCTCCACTTT,CASSDPNSPLHF,TRBV25-1,-,TRBJ1-6,-
TGTGCCAGCAGCTTAGCGAGGACAGGGATGAACACTGAAGCTTTCTTT,CASSLARTGMNTEAFF,TRBV7-8,TRBD1,TRBJ1-1,-
TGTGCCAGCAGCCCCTATAGCGGGGACGGATGGAATGAGCAGTTCTTC,CASSPYSGDGWNEQFF,TRBV14,TRBD2,TRBJ2-1,-
TGTGCCATCAGTGAGAACGAGGTTCCGGTCGGCGAGCAGTACTTC,CAISENEVPVGEQYF,TRBV10-3,-,TRBJ2-7,-
TGTGCCTGGAGTGGTGGGAGGGTCGGCTACACCTTC,CAWSGGRVGYTF,TRBV30,-,TRBJ1-2,-
TGTGCCAGCAGCTTAACGCCCCCGGGACTAGCGGGAGGGCCCGAGCAGTTCTTC,CASSLTPPGLAGGPEQFF,TRBV7-3,TRBD2,TRBJ2-1,-
TGTGCCAGTAGTATAGTGCAGGGGGCATATCAGCCCCAGCATTTT,CASSIVQGAYQPQHF,TRBV19,TRBD1,TRBJ1-5,-
TGTGCCAGCAGTGAAGGCTTTGCGTCCTTGCGGGGCTACACCTTC,CASSEGFASLRGYTF,TRBV6-1,-,TRBJ1-2,-
TGTGCCAGTAGTATTAAGCCATTGTATGGCTACACCTTC,CASSIKPLYGYTF,TRBV19,-,TRBJ1-2,-
TGTGCCAGCGCCCAGGGGTACGAGCAGTACTTC,CASAQGYEQYF,TRBV27,-,TRBJ2-7,-
TGCGCCAGCAGTCGGACTTCGAACACCGGGGAGCTGTTTTTT,CASSRTSNTGELFF,TRBV4-1,-,TRBJ2-2,-
TGTGCCAGCAGCCCGGACAGGAATGAAGCTTTCTTT,CASSPDRNEAFF,TRBV11-2,TRBD1,TRBJ1-1,-
TGTGCCTGGAGTCGGACTCCTAGCAATCAGCCCCAGCATTTT,CAWSRTPSNQPQHF,TRBV30,-,TRBJ1-5,-
TGTGCCATCAGTGGGACAGTCAACTATGGCTACACCTTC,CAISGTVNYGYTF,TRBV10-3,-,TRBJ1-2,-
TGTGCCATCAGTGACCCGACAGGGGGCAACATTCAGTACTTC,CAISDPTGGNIQYF,TRBV10-3,TRBD1,TRBJ2-4,-
TGTGCCAGCAGTTTAACAGACCACGAATTGAACACTGAAGCTTTCTTT,CASSLTDHELNTEAFF,TRBV28,-,TRBJ1-1,-
TGTGCCAGCAGTGGGGGACGGGACAGGGGTCTGAGCACCGGGGAGCTGTTTTTT,CASSGGRDRGLSTGELFF,TRBV9,TRBD1,TRBJ2-2,-
TGTGCCAGCAGGTCCCCGGGGGGCTATGGCTACACCTTC,CASRSPGGYGYTF,TRBV6-5,-,TRBJ1-2,-
TGTGCCAGCGGCCAGGGGGCAGCTCGTAAACTGTTTTTT,CASGQGAARKLFF,TRBV27,TRBD1,TRBJ1-4,-
TGCGCCAGCAGCAGGACGCTACAGGGGGCGGGTGAAAAACTGTTTTTT,CASSRTLQGAGEKLFF,TRBV5-1,TRBD1,TRBJ1-4,-
TGTGCCAGCAGCTTAGGTACGGGGTCGCCCTACGAGCAGTACTTC,CASSLGTGSPYEQYF,TRBV7-2,-,TRBJ2-7,-
TGTGCCACCAGCGGAAGGACTAGCGGGAGGAGTTACGAGCAGTACTTC,CATSGRTSGRSYEQYF,TRBV15,TRBD2,TRBJ2-7,-
TGTGCCATCAAGAACAGCGGGAGAGACACCGGGGAGCTGTTTTTT,CAIKNSGRDTGELFF,TRBV10-3,TRBD2,TRBJ2-2,-
TGTGCCAGTAGTACTCAGGGAAACACCGGGGAGCTGTTTTTT,CASSTQGNTGELFF,TRBV19,-,TRBJ2-2,-
TGTGCCAGCAGGTTGAAACAGGGAGCTTGGTACAATGAGCAGTTCTTC,CASRLKQGAWYNEQFF,TRBV6-6,-,TRBJ2-1,-
TGTGCCTGGACCCCCAGAGGGAGCACCATATATTTT,CAWTPRGSTIYF,TRBV30,-,TRBJ1-3,-
TGTGCCAGCAGCTACGGGACAGCCGGACTAGCGGGAGTTAGCACAGATACGCAGTATTTT,CASSYGTAGLAGVSTDTQYF,TRBV6-6,TRBD2,TRBJ2-3,-
TGTGCCAGCTCCCTGGACCGAGGGTCCTCTGGAAACACCATATATTTT,CASSLDRGSSGNTIYF,TRBV18,-,TRBJ1-3,-
TGTGCCAGCAGTTTCGATCAGGGCACTGAAGCTTTCTTT,CASSFDQGTEAFF,TRBV2,-,TRBJ1-1,-
TGTGCCAGCAGCCCTCGGGACAGGAGCTCTGGAAACACCATATATTTT,CASSPRDRSSGNTIYF,TRBV9,TRBD1,TRBJ1-3,-
TGCAGCGTTGACAGGGTTAATGAGCAGTTCTTC,CSVDRVNEQFF,TRBV29-1,-,TRBJ2-1,-
TGTGCCAGCAGCCTCACCCCGGGACAGGGAGGGGATACGCAGTATTTT,CASSLTPGQGGDTQYF,TRBV3-1/TRBV3-2,TRBD1,TRBJ2-3,-
TGTGCCAGTAGTCCCCCGGGACAGGGGTGGTACAATGAGCAGTTCTTC,CASSPPGQGWYNEQFF,TRBV19,TRBD1,TRBJ2-1,-
TGTGCCAGCAGCGTACAGGGATCCTATGGCTACACCTTC,CASSVQGSYGYTF,TRBV9,-,TRBJ1-2,-
TGTGCCAGCAGCTCGGGACAGATTACGAATTCACCCCTCCACTTT,CASSSGQITNSPLHF,TRBV9,TRBD1,TRBJ1-6,-
TGTGCCAGTAGTCTCGGGACAGGTCTAGCCAAAAACATTCAGTACTTC,CASSLGTGLAKNIQYF,TRBV19,TRBD1,TRBJ2-4,-
TGTGCCAGCAGCCGGACTACTGGGGGGGACACTGAAGCTTTCTTT,CASSRTTGGDTEAFF,TRBV7-9,-,TRBJ1-1,-
TGTGCCACCAGTGATAAAACAGCGGGAGCGTCCTACAATGAGCAGTTCTTC,CATSDKTAGASYNEQFF,TRBV24-1,TRBD2,TRBJ2-1,-
TGTGCCAGCTCCTCGTTGCGGTCGAACACCGGGGAGCTGTTTTTT,CASSSLRSNTGELFF,TRBV18,-,TRBJ2-2,-
TGTGCCAGCAGCCCGGGGGGGGACAGGGCTTCCTACGAGCAGTACTTC,CASSPGGDRASYEQYF,TRBV11-2,-,TRBJ2-7,-
TGTGCCAGCAGTACTTACTCGCGGGGAAACACCGGGGAGCTGTTTTTT,CASSTYSRGNTGELFF,TRBV2,-,TRBJ2-2,-
TGTGCCAGCAGTTTACGGGGGGGCGCGGACTATGGCTACACCTTC,CASSLRGGADYGYTF,TRBV28,-,TRBJ1-2,-
TGCGCCAGCAGCCAGGACTACCTCGAGGACGGTGAGCAGTTCTTC,CASSQDYLEDGEQFF,TRBV5-1,-,TRBJ2-1,-
TGCAGCGTTCTAGCGGAGGTGGGTGAGCAGTTCTTC,CSVLAEVGEQFF,TRBV29-1,TRBD2,TRBJ2-1,once
TGTGCCAGCAGCTTAGTGGGGGCCAGGGGGGCGTACGAGCAGTACTTC,CASSLVGARGAYEQYF,TRBV7-8,-,TRBJ2-7,few
TGCGCCAGCAGCCAAGATAACGCAGGTACTAGCGGGAGGTCCTACGAGCAGTACTTC,CASSQDNAGTSGRSYEQYF,TRBV4-1,TRBD2,TRBJ2-7,-
TGCGCCAGCAGCCAAGGGACGGGGAGCAATTCCTACGAGCAGTACTTC,CASSQGTGSNSYEQYF,TRBV4-1,-,TRBJ2-7,-
TGTGCCAGCAAAGTAGCGGGAGAATACAATGAGCAGTTCTTC,CASKVAGEYNEQFF,TRBV2,TRBD2,TRBJ2-1,-